A selection of T cell receptor beta chains follows, all from one sample in a study of cytomegalovirus exposure and HLA in healthy donors. Clones were read by immunoSEQ multiplex PCR, and TCRdb kept only the in-frame ones, dropping some. The top ten clones hold 7.5% to 9% of a sample with 33,000 or so clones, more than 70% of them seen once. Sequences were obtained from PBMCs. The receptors come from a woman in her 30s in good health and CMV-seropositive. CDR3s include the opening cysteine and the closing phenylalanine or tryptophan. Fields, in order: D gene, CDR3 length, V gene, CDR3 protein. D genes are given only for firm matches.

- | 14 | TRBV7-2 | CASSASFRGAEAFF
TRBD2 | 17 | TRBV5-6 | CASSLGLAGGSTDTQYF
- | 13 | TRBV28 | CASSRRTAAVLTF
- | 12 | TRBV5-4 | CASSFGLYEQYF
TRBD2 | 16 | TRBV7-6 | CASSPQPRGMTNEQFF
- | 16 | TRBV28 | CASSLFVTGRGEKLFF
- | 15 | TRBV5-1 | CASSLGDRLGYGYPF
- | 14 | TRBV5-1 | CASSGADRSYEQYF
- | 11 | TRBV19 | CASRYRGEQYF
- | 12 | TRBV7-2 | CASSPRGSEAFF
- | 11 | TRBV7-8 | CASSPRGELFF
- | 12 | TRBV7-9 | CASSRGTPGQYF
TRBD2 | 14 | TRBV6-5 | CASTRGLGSYEQYF
TRBD1 | 14 | TRBV6-1 | CASKWDRENTEAFF
- | 12 | TRBV29-1 | CSVVAGKTEAFF
- | 15 | TRBV13 | CASSLVWEGDNEQFF
- | 15 | TRBV6-6 | CASLQAGTSNQPQHF
TRBD1 | 14 | TRBV5-4 | CASRPTGGSYEQYF
- | 13 | TRBV2 | CASMVESRSPLHF
- | 13 | TRBV30 | CAWSSHAPYGYTF
- | 16 | TRBV13 | CASSTGMGGSGNTIYF
- | 15 | TRBV30 | CAWRGAGLSNQPQHF
- | 15 | TRBV5-1 | CASSPGRGTNEKLFF
TRBD2 | 16 | TRBV2 | CASRHTSGAYQETQYF
- | 10 | TRBV20-1 | CSVEDQPQHF
TRBD2 | 19 | TRBV5-1 | CASSLDPSGKGVVYNEQFF
- | 13 | TRBV10-3 | CAISERQEEKLFF
TRBD2 | 15 | TRBV2 | CASSGLAGKDNEQFF
TRBD1 | 15 | TRBV5-1 | CASSLAGYGQESYTF